A selection of T cell receptor beta chains follows, all from one sample in a study of cytomegalovirus exposure and HLA in healthy donors. Data came from immunoSEQ multiplex PCR; TCRdb stores just in-frame clones and leaves some out. Altogether over 85,000 clones are present, around 78% being singletons, with the ten largest covering 0.5% to 0.65%. Sample: PBMCs. The receptors derive from a man aged 30-40 years in good health and CMV-seronegative. The CDR3 runs from the conserved cysteine through the conserved F or W. The D gene is left open where the match is weak. Only some rows state a clone size, as once, few, many or a class for expanded clones.

-	few	TRBV6-5	TRBJ2-1	CASSRGSYNEQFF	TGTGCCAGCAGTAGGGGGTCCTACAATGAGCAGTTCTTC
TRBD2	-	TRBV6-5	TRBJ2-5	CASSYDLAAKETQYF	TGTGCCAGCAGTTACGATCTAGCGGCTAAAGAGACCCAGTACTTC
-	-	TRBV15	TRBJ2-1	CATSRLPSVSSYNEQFF	TGTGCCACCAGCAGATTGCCTAGCGTAAGCTCCTACAATGAGCAGTTCTTC
TRBD1	-	TRBV19	TRBJ1-2	CASSDRVGYGYTF	TGTGCCAGCTCAGACAGGGTTGGCTATGGCTACACCTTC
-	-	TRBV2	TRBJ1-6	CASSVSTALKESRAQYSPLHF	TGTGCCAGCAGTGTATCGACCGCGCTCAAGGAAAGCAGGGCTCAGTATTCACCCCTCCACTTT
-	-	TRBV9	TRBJ1-3	CASSVGGGTGNTIYF	TGTGCCAGCAGCGTCGGGGGGGGTACTGGAAACACCATATATTTT
TRBD2	-	TRBV10-3	TRBJ2-3	CAISLTPGLAGSTDTQYF	TGTGCCATCAGTTTGACACCGGGACTAGCGGGGTCCACAGATACGCAGTATTTT
TRBD1	-	TRBV19	TRBJ2-5	CASRDRVWETQYF	TGTGCCAGTAGAGACAGGGTCTGGGAGACCCAGTACTTC
-	-	TRBV14	TRBJ1-2	CASSRRAGGYTF	TGTGCCAGCAGCCGGCGGGCAGGCGGCTACACCTTC
-	few	TRBV27	TRBJ1-5	CASSLWGDNQPQHF	TGTGCCAGCAGTTTATGGGGGGACAATCAGCCCCAGCATTTT
TRBD2	-	TRBV11-3	TRBJ2-1	CASSSAGGRYNEQFF	TGTGCCAGCAGCTCCGCGGGGGGCCGGTACAATGAGCAGTTCTTC
-	-	TRBV10-3	TRBJ2-3	CAISEASPRTDTQYF	TGTGCCATCAGTGAGGCTAGTCCCCGCACAGATACGCAGTATTTT
-	-	TRBV6-1	TRBJ1-3	CASSLSSGNTIYF	TGTGCCAGCAGTTTGAGCTCTGGAAACACCATATATTTT
-	-	TRBV6-5	TRBJ1-2	CASSYHTGNYGYTF	TGTGCCAGCAGTTACCATACAGGTAACTATGGCTACACCTTC
TRBD1	-	TRBV10-3	TRBJ2-3	CATGPGGAGTDTQYF	TGTGCCACTGGACCAGGGGGCGCGGGCACAGATACGCAGTATTTT
TRBD1	-	TRBV13	TRBJ2-2	CASSAVDRVTGELFF	TGTGCCAGCAGCGCGGTGGACAGGGTCACCGGGGAGCTGTTTTTT
TRBD1	-	TRBV14	TRBJ1-1	CASSLRFRGLRTEAFF	TGTGCCAGCAGCCTACGGTTCAGGGGGCTTCGGACTGAAGCTTTCTTT
TRBD1	-	TRBV10-3	TRBJ1-1	CAISNRGLGTEAFF	TGTGCCATCAGTAACAGGGGGCTAGGTACTGAAGCTTTCTTT
TRBD1	-	TRBV19	TRBJ1-1	CASSREGGRANTEAFF	TGTGCCAGTAGCCGTGAAGGGGGCAGGGCGAACACTGAAGCTTTCTTT
TRBD2	-	TRBV29-1	TRBJ2-5	CSVEETSGRKSQETQYF	TGCAGCGTTGAAGAGACTAGCGGGAGGAAGTCCCAAGAGACCCAGTACTTC
TRBD2	once	TRBV7-3	TRBJ2-5	CASSLMGLPQETQYF	TGTGCCAGCAGCCTGATGGGACTACCTCAAGAGACCCAGTACTTC
TRBD2	-	TRBV18	TRBJ2-1	CASSILLAEYNEQFF	TGTGCCAGCTCAATACTACTAGCGGAATACAATGAGCAGTTCTTC
TRBD1	-	TRBV6-1	TRBJ1-2	CASSADRGSRGYTF	TGTGCCAGCAGTGCCGACAGGGGGTCGAGGGGCTACACCTTC
-	-	TRBV13	TRBJ1-6	CASRENLHSPLHF	TGTGCCAGCCGAGAAAACCTTCATTCACCCCTCCACTTT
-	-	TRBV28	TRBJ2-7	CASSLPGYDYEQYF	TGTGCCAGCAGTTTGCCAGGGTACGACTACGAGCAGTACTTC
TRBD1	-	TRBV5-8	TRBJ1-4	CASSLAYSEQGNEKLFF	TGTGCCAGCAGCTTGGCGTATTCCGAACAGGGGAATGAAAAACTGTTTTTT
TRBD1	-	TRBV10-3	TRBJ1-5	CAISEAGQGFQPQHF	TGTGCCATCAGTGAGGCGGGACAGGGTTTCCAGCCCCAGCATTTT
-	few	TRBV7-8	TRBJ2-7	CASGGGSSYEQYF	TGTGCCTCCGGTGGGGGGAGCTCCTACGAGCAGTACTTC
-	-	TRBV19	TRBJ2-5	CASSISLAATLQETQYF	TGTGCCAGTAGTATAAGCCTAGCCGCCACTTTACAAGAGACCCAGTACTTC
-	few	TRBV5-6	TRBJ2-1	CASSLPLGRNEQFF	TGTGCCAGCAGCTTGCCCTTGGGGAGAAATGAGCAGTTCTTC
TRBD1	-	TRBV19	TRBJ2-1	CASSILQGWDNEQFF	TGTGCCAGTAGTATATTACAGGGGTGGGATAATGAGCAGTTCTTC
-	-	TRBV5-4	TRBJ2-7	CASSPDTINEQYF	TGTGCCAGCAGCCCGGACACAATCAACGAGCAGTACTTC
-	-	TRBV9	TRBJ2-3	CASSVGASVQADTQYF	TGTGCCAGCAGCGTAGGGGCTAGCGTTCAGGCAGATACGCAGTATTTT
-	-	TRBV5-1	TRBJ1-6	CASSLDTRGADSPLHF	TGCGCCAGCAGCTTGGATACCAGGGGTGCGGATTCACCCCTCCACTTT
-	-	TRBV18	TRBJ1-1	CASSSTGYTEAFF	TGTGCCAGCTCATCCACGGGTTACACTGAAGCTTTCTTT
-	-	TRBV7-8	TRBJ1-4	CASSPRAGKATNEKLFF	TGTGCCAGCAGCCCCCGAGCAGGGAAGGCAACTAATGAAAAACTGTTTTTT
-	few	TRBV5-6	TRBJ2-2	CASSLGGPGGFGELFF	TGTGCCAGCAGCCTCGGGGGGCCAGGGGGCTTCGGGGAGCTGTTTTTT
-	-	TRBV7-9	TRBJ2-7	CASSLNSESSYEQYF	TGTGCCAGCAGCTTAAACTCCGAGTCCTCCTACGAGCAGTACTTC
-	-	TRBV19	TRBJ1-4	CASSRSRGANEKLFF	TGTGCCAGTAGCCGGAGTCGGGGGGCTAATGAAAAACTGTTTTTT
TRBD1	few	TRBV6-5	TRBJ1-2	CASSRTGFDGYTF	TGTGCCAGCAGCCGGACAGGGTTCGATGGCTACACCTTC
TRBD2	-	TRBV7-9	TRBJ2-3	CASSSLAGGADTQYF	TGTGCCAGCAGCTCCCTAGCGGGGGGCGCAGATACGCAGTATTTT
TRBD1	-	TRBV11-2	TRBJ1-1	CASSLGAGGLFTEAFF	TGTGCCAGCAGCTTAGGGGCAGGGGGGTTATTTACCGAAGCTTTCTTT
TRBD2	once	TRBV10-1	TRBJ2-1	CASSVRLAVNEQFF	TGCGCCAGCAGTGTTAGACTAGCGGTTAATGAGCAGTTCTTC
-	-	TRBV25-1	TRBJ1-2	CASSGQTTVYGYTF	TGTGCCAGCAGTGGCCAGACAACCGTCTATGGCTACACCTTC
TRBD1	-	TRBV2	TRBJ2-7	CASGDRYYEQYF	TGTGCCAGCGGGGACAGGTACTACGAGCAGTACTTC
-	few	TRBV5-6	TRBJ1-1	CASSFGQLNTEAFF	TGTGCCAGCAGCTTTGGTCAGTTAAACACTGAAGCTTTCTTT
TRBD1	-	TRBV19	TRBJ1-2	CASSTPGTGGGYTF	TGTGCCAGTAGTACGCCCGGGACAGGGGGGGGCTACACCTTC
-	-	TRBV6-1	TRBJ1-1	CASSDRGSYTEAFF	TGTGCCAGCAGTGATAGGGGTTCGTACACTGAAGCTTTCTTT
TRBD2	-	TRBV9	TRBJ2-7	CASSVGRVAGAYEQYF	TGTGCCAGCAGCGTAGGTCGAGTAGCGGGGGCCTACGAGCAGTACTTC
-	-	TRBV4-1	TRBJ2-7	CASSQDPGQAYEQYF	TGCGCCAGCAGCCAAGACCCGGGACAAGCCTACGAGCAGTACTTC
TRBD1	-	TRBV6-4	TRBJ1-1	CASRTSDRANTEAFF	TGTGCCAGCAGAACTTCGGACAGGGCTAACACTGAAGCTTTCTTT
TRBD1	-	TRBV5-8	TRBJ1-3	CASSFRQGTGNTIYF	TGTGCCAGCAGCTTCCGACAGGGGACTGGAAACACCATATATTTT
-	once	TRBV10-3	TRBJ1-6	CAIRGGGSNSPLHF	TGTGCCATCAGAGGGGGAGGGAGTAATTCACCCCTCCACTTT